Below are 20 T cell receptor beta chains sequenced from a single sample in a study of T cells in Graves' hyperthyroidism and ophthalmopathy. TCR beta CDR3 region amplification was performed from RNA transcripts. HTBI primers were the set used in a first-round RT-PCR of the TCR CDR3. TCRdb re-called the multiplex PCR reads with MiXCR, one entry per CDR3 protein. Altogether fewer than 300,000 distinct CDR3 sequences are present, over 12% being singletons, with the ten largest covering under 35%. The sample comprised blood. The origin of the receptors is a woman in her fifties or sixties with Graves' hyperthyroidism that later progressed to Graves' ophthalmopathy.

This clonotype was counted ten times or more. V usage is TRBV7-3 and J usage is TRBJ2-3, with D possibly TRBD2 on 6 matching bases. In germline, CDR1 is SGHTA, CDR2 FQGTGA. The CDR3 has 15 amino acids. The V gene lost 5 bases and the J gene lost 2 bases, with 14 bases spanning the gap. CDR3 in amino acids: CASSATGLLTDTQYF. The CDR3 bases are TGTGCCAGCAGCGCTACGGGACTCCTCACAGATACGCAGTATTTT.

V and J are TRBV5-5 and TRBJ1-2, with D uncertain. CDR3 size: 12 residues. V lost 1 base, J lost 8 bases, and 9 bases lay in between. The germline V gene encodes CDR1 SGHKS and CDR2 YYEKEE (reference sequence). CDR3 nucleotide sequence: TGTGCCAGCAGCTTGACCCGAGAGGGCTACACCTTC. It encodes CASSLTREGYTF.

The V and J genes are TRBV5-1 and TRBJ1-1; TRBD1 matches 7 bases. The CDR3 loop spans 15 amino acids. The ends lost 4 bases at V and 3 bases at J; junction bases unmatched: 9. The V gene's germline CDR1 is SGHRS and CDR2 YFSETQ. The CDR3 DNA reads as TGCGCCAGCAGCGTGCTGAACACAGGGGACACTGAAGCTTTCTTT. It codes for CASSVLNTGDTEAFF.

The chain couples TRBV10-2 to TRBJ2-7; D not certain. The CDR3 totals 11 residues. Per germline, CDR1 WSHSY and CDR2 SAAADI. V lost 6 bases, J lost 3 bases, and 6 bases lay in between. For the CDR3, the DNA is TGCGCCAGCAGAGGGTTCTACGAGCAGTACTTC. Protein sequence: CASRGFYEQYF.

The table lists this clonotype with many counts. V gene TRBV2 combines with J gene TRBJ1-4; weak D call: TRBD1 (5 bases). CDR1 is SNHLY, CDR2 FYNNEI, per germline. The CDR3 is 12 amino acids. The CDR3 is CARYVEGEKLFF. In nucleotides, the CDR3 is TGTGCGAGGTACGTCGAGGGGGAAAAACTGTTTTTT.

This rearrangement joins TRBV28 to TRBJ1-6; D gene uncertain. Trimming left V 4 bases short and J 7 bases short, with 8 bases between. Germline-derived CDR1 and CDR2 are MDHEN and SYDVKM. The CDR3 has 13 residues. CDR3 region: CASSYRSNSPLHF. The CDR3 DNA follows: TGTGCCAGCAGTTATCGTTCCAATTCACCCCTCCACTTT.

This clonotype was picked up many times. The chain carries TRBV30 and TRBJ1-1; 9 bases match TRBD1. This CDR3 spans 17 amino acids. The V and J ends lost 4 bases and 1 base, in that order; junction bases with no gene match: 13. The germline gives CDR1 GTSNPN, CDR2 SVGIG (reference sequence). This chain's CDR3 is CAWTDQGQGLKNTEAFF. As DNA, the CDR3 is TGTGCCTGGACCGACCAGGGACAGGGCCTGAAGAACACTGAAGCTTTCTTT.

This clonotype came up many times. The chain combines TRBV18 with TRBJ1-4; no reliable D call. The CDR3 is made up of 13 amino acids. Germline loops: CDR1 KGHSH, CDR2 LQKENI. Trimming took off 2 bases at V and 7 bases at J, with 8 bases between the two ends. In DNA, the CDR3 is TGTGCCAGCTCACCAGGACGAGGTGAAAAACTGTTTTTT. Its translation is CASSPGRGEKLFF.

This chain joins TRBV28 and TRBJ1-2; D is perhaps TRBD1 (6 bases). The CDR3 contains 13 residues. The germline gives CDR1 MDHEN, CDR2 SYDVKM. V was shortened by 2 bases and J by 5 bases, with 9 bases between the two germline ends. The CDR3 DNA follows: TGTGCCAGCAGTTTAAGGACAGTGTATGGCTACACCTTC. Translation: CASSLRTVYGYTF.

This clonotype was counted between two and nine times. The chain employs TRBV2 and TRBJ2-7; TRBD2 might be the D (5 bases). Germline V gene data show CDR1 as SNHLY and CDR2 as FYNNEI. V was trimmed by 4 bases and J by 5 bases, leaving 15 bases between them. The CDR3 runs 14 residues. This chain's CDR3 is CASSARTERDEQYF. As DNA, the CDR3 is TGTGCCAGCAGTGCTAGGACGGAGAGGGACGAGCAGTACTTC.

This clonotype has ten or more counts. The chain carries TRBV6-1 and TRBJ2-7, with TRBD2 as a possible D gene (6 bases). Germline loops: CDR1 MNHNS, CDR2 SASEGT. V was clipped by 3 bases and J by 0 bases, with 12 bases between them. This CDR3 comprises 15 residues. The CDR3 here is CASSDRGLLSYEQYF. The DNA of the CDR3 is TGTGCCAGCAGTGACCGGGGACTTCTCTCCTACGAGCAGTACTTC.

This clonotype appeared many times. The CDR3 loop is CASSPQGLSYEQYF. The CDR3 DNA is TGTGCCAGCAGCCCGCAGGGACTCTCCTACGAGCAGTACTTC. The chain links TRBV12-3 or TRBV12-4 to TRBJ2-7; maybe TRBD2 (6 bases). The V end lost 6 bases, the J end lost 0 bases, and 12 bases lay between the germline ends. The CDR3 spans 14 residues.

This clonotype appeared many times. This rearrangement joins TRBV20-1 to TRBJ1-2; the D is unclear. V lost 1 base and J lost 2, with 8 bases in between. Germline V CDR1 and CDR2: DFQATT, SNEGSKA (reference sequence). The CDR3 covers 13 residues. The CDR3, as DNA: TGCAGTGCTAGAGGGCAGGCCAACTATGGCTACACCTTC. Amino acid sequence: CSARGQANYGYTF.

This clonotype was seen a few times. The V gene is TRBV9, the J gene TRBJ1-6, with D unclear. Trimming stripped 0 bases from V and 7 bases from J, with 8 bases between. The germline V gene encodes CDR1 SGDLS and CDR2 YYNGEE. There are 14 residues in the CDR3. This CDR3 is CASSVEAENSPLHF. The DNA of the CDR3 is TGTGCCAGCAGCGTAGAGGCAGAGAATTCACCCCTCCACTTT.

The chain joins TRBV6-1 to TRBJ1-5; TRBD1 matches at 9 bases. The germline V gene encodes CDR1 MNHNS and CDR2 SASEGT. Losses at the gene ends were 6 bases for V and 0 bases for J; bases not matched to a gene: 9. The CDR3 is made up of 17 amino acids. The CDR3 loop reads CASSNKMGQGSNQPQHF. DNA of the CDR3: TGTGCCAGCAGCAACAAGATGGGACAGGGTAGCAATCAGCCCCAGCATTTT.

This clonotype was seen at least ten times. This chain uses TRBV7-3 with TRBJ2-1; 16 nucleotides agree with TRBD2. The CDR3 extends over 16 amino acids. V lost 5 bases, J lost 8 bases, and 6 bases stayed unmatched. Germline V lookup: CDR1 SGHTA, CDR2 FQGTGA. CDR3 loop: CASSRGTSGRDDEQFF. The CDR3 DNA reads TGTGCCAGCAGCCGCGGGACTAGCGGGAGGGACGATGAGCAGTTCTTC.

At least ten counts were recorded for this clonotype. This sequence joins TRBV28 and TRBJ1-2, with TRBD1 identical over 9 bases. This CDR3 has 15 amino acids. Germline assignment: CDR1 MDHEN and CDR2 SYDVKM. J gave up 8 bases and V 2 bases, and 9 bases lay outside the gene matches. The CDR3, as DNA: TGTGCCAGCAGTTTAACGGGACAGGGTTTGGGCGGCTACACCTTC. Its protein is CASSLTGQGLGGYTF.

The chain uses TRBV6-5 and TRBJ2-7; 7 bases line up with TRBD2. This CDR3 has 15 amino acids. CDR1 MNHEY and CDR2 SVGAGI come from the germline V gene. V was pared by 5 bases and J by 4 bases, with 11 bases of the junction left unmatched. CDR3 region: CASSNPAGVGYEQYF. As DNA, the CDR3 is TGTGCCAGCAGTAACCCGGCGGGAGTCGGGTACGAGCAGTACTTC.

In its sample, this clonotype was seen many times. This rearrangement joins TRBV2 to TRBJ2-7, with D uncertain. Germline assignment: CDR1 SNHLY and CDR2 FYNNEI. This CDR3 comprises 12 residues. Trimming pared 6 bases from V and 3 bases from J, leaving 9 bases between. The CDR3 spells CASRATLYEQYF. CDR3 bases: TGTGCCAGCAGAGCGACCCTCTACGAGCAGTACTTC.

This clonotype has a count of ten or more. The genes are TRBV18 and TRBJ1-1; D not resolved. CDR3 size: 14 residues. Per germline, CDR1 KGHSH and CDR2 LQKENI. Deletions cut 6 bases from V and 1 base from J, with 12 bases between. The CDR3 spells CASSLSVANTEAFF. The CDR3 DNA is TGTGCCAGCTCCCTCTCCGTGGCGAACACTGAAGCTTTCTTT.